This TCR beta chain stems from a study of cytomegalovirus exposure and HLA in healthy donors. Notes on this clone: The antigen is undetermined. The DNA is left out, because the CDR3 cannot be placed on it with certainty; the CDR3 is given as TCRdb lists it.

Primers for the PCR totalled 60 Vbeta and 13 Jbeta. In the source study's methods: A later analysis tallied tens of millions of unique TCR beta chains, around 11 million of them shared. Sequencing was performed with immunoSEQ multiplex PCR; in TCRdb, only in-frame clones are kept and a portion is missing. The V and J calls and the clone size are those of that table, but D and trimming were determined from the DNA. Among 85,000 to 130,000 clones listed, approximately 70% were seen once. The CDR3 is made up of 18 amino acids, end residues included. Germline loops: CDR1 MDHEN, CDR2 SYDVKM. Broader study findings: The HLA-A and HLA-B alleles of most subjects were reportedly predicted accurately from TCR beta sequences. A list of about 180 TCR beta chains associated with cytomegalovirus was given. For presence/absence analyses, sequencing depth was assumed to be roughly uniform across donors.

This receptor was obtained from a boy under 18 in good health and CMV-seronegative. Sequencing was done on a sample of PBMCs. The chain employs TRBV28 and TRBJ1-1. CDR3 sequence: CASSFLAGLWVSDTEAFF.